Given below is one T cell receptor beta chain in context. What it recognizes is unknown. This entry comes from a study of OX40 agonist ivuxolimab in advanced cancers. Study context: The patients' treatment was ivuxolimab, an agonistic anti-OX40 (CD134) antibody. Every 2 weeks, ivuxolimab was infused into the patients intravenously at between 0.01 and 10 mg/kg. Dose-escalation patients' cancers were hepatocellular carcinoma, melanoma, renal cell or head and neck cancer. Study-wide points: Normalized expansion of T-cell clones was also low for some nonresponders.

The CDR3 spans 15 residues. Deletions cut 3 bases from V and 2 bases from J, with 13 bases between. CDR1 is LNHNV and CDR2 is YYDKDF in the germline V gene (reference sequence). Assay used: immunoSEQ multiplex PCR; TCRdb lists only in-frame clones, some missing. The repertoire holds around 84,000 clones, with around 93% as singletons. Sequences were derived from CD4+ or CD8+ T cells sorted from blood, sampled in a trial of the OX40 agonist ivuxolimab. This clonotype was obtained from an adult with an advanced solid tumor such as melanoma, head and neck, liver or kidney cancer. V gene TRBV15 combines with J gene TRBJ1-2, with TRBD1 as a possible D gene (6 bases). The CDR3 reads CATSSYGQTNYGYTF. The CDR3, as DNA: TGTGCCACCAGCAGCTACGGACAGACGAACTATGGCTACACCTTC.